This TCR beta chain is drawn from a study of cytomegalovirus exposure and HLA in healthy donors. Researchers ran the PCR with 60 Vbeta and 13 Jbeta primers. Sequencing was performed with immunoSEQ multiplex PCR; in TCRdb, only in-frame clones are kept and a portion is missing. The sample holds about 240,000 clones, roughly four fifths seen once. Study results and limitations: Later on, a genetic analysis was performed. It linked a missense variant in DCLRE1C with V- and J-gene trimming of TCR beta. Likely technical artifact: a cluster of highly shared sequence variants. Another analysis was done later, and it associated approximately 18,000 TCR beta sequences with HLA alleles at 0.05 false discovery rate.

To note about this clone: Its antigen is not known.

This receptor was obtained from a woman aged 55-69 years in good health and CMV-seropositive. The sample taken for sequencing was PBMCs.

In DNA, the CDR3 is TGTGCCAGCAGTTTATCGTTCAGGGCAGCCTCTGGGGCCAACGTCCTGACTTTC. It specifies CASSLSFRAASGANVLTF. V gene TRBV27 combines with J gene TRBJ2-6; possible D gene TRBD1, 5 bases. Trimming took off 0 bases at V and 0 bases at J, with 12 bases between the two ends. Germline CDR1 is MNHEY and CDR2 is SMNVEV (reference sequence). There are 18 residues in the CDR3.